This is a list of T cell receptor beta chains from one sample in a study of long-term antiretroviral therapy in people with HIV. Produced via immunoSEQ multiplex PCR; TCRdb's table is partial and in-frame only. The sample holds roughly 19,000 clones; roughly 88% are singletons and the top ten take approximately 8.2%. Here the sequenced sample was unsorted PBMCs, taken 1.2 years after starting antiretroviral therapy. These receptors originate from a woman aged 40 to 55 with HIV. CDR3s include the opening cysteine and the closing phenylalanine or tryptophan. The D gene is left open where the match is weak. Clone size appears in some rows only: once, few, many, or a class for an expanded clone.

>NA|15|TRBJ1-1|NA|TRBV28
CASSLLPLDSTEAFF
TGTGCCAGCAGTTTATTACCCCTAGACTCGACTGAAGCTTTCTTT
>TRBD1|15|TRBJ1-2|NA|TRBV16
CASSQSVEGAYGYTF
TGTGCCAGCAGCCAATCGGTGGAGGGGGCGTATGGCTACACCTTC
>TRBD2|16|TRBJ2-1|few|TRBV4-2
CASSQDWAGESNEQFF
TGTGCCAGCAGCCAAGACTGGGCGGGAGAGAGCAATGAGCAGTTCTTC
>NA|14|TRBJ2-5|NA|TRBV6-1
CASSERRYQETQYF
TGTGCCAGCAGTGAACGCAGGTACCAAGAGACCCAGTACTTC
>TRBD2|15|TRBJ2-1|NA|TRBV28
CASSYAGGGINEQFF
TGTGCCAGCAGCTATGCGGGAGGAGGGATCAATGAGCAGTTCTTC
>TRBD1|14|TRBJ1-3|NA|TRBV7-2
CASSPRTGANTIYF
TGTGCCAGCAGCCCTCGGACAGGGGCAAACACCATATATTTT
>NA|14|TRBJ1-1|NA|TRBV19
CASSIGVGSAEAFF
TGTGCCAGTAGTATAGGGGTGGGTAGCGCTGAAGCTTTCTTT
>TRBD1|14|TRBJ2-7|NA|TRBV6-1
CASSARGQAHEQYF
TGTGCCAGCAGTGCCCGAGGACAGGCCCACGAGCAGTACTTC
>TRBD2|18|TRBJ2-6|NA|TRBV27
CASRDLAGGPAGANVLTF
TGTGCCAGCAGAGATTTAGCGGGAGGGCCAGCTGGGGCCAACGTCCTGACTTTC
>NA|14|TRBJ2-2|NA|TRBV28
CASSWDGNTGELFF
TGTGCCAGCAGTTGGGACGGAAACACCGGGGAGCTGTTTTTT
>TRBD1|21|TRBJ1-1|NA|TRBV28
CASRNIRDRKRRDRMNTEAFF
TGTGCCAGCAGGAATATTCGGGACAGAAAAAGGCGAGATAGAATGAACACTGAAGCTTTCTTT
>NA|15|TRBJ2-2|NA|TRBV2
CASSVLGQNTGELFF
TGTGCCAGCAGTGTTCTAGGGCAGAACACCGGGGAGCTGTTTTTT
>NA|15|TRBJ2-3|NA|TRBV5-1
CASSLTGQFTDTQYF
TGCGCCAGCAGCTTGACAGGGCAGTTCACAGATACGCAGTATTTT
>NA|13|TRBJ2-5|NA|TRBV7-2
CASSLAIQETQYF
TGTGCCAGCAGCTTAGCGATCCAAGAGACCCAGTACTTC
>NA|14|TRBJ2-1|NA|TRBV27
CASSLTAAYNEQFF
TGTGCCAGCAGCTTAACGGCGGCCTACAATGAGCAGTTCTTC
>TRBD2|17|TRBJ2-2|NA|TRBV5-1
CASSVGLAGGLTGELFF
TGCGCCAGCAGCGTGGGACTAGCGGGAGGTCTGACCGGGGAGCTGTTTTTT
>NA|14|TRBJ2-7|NA|TRBV27
CASSLTGSTYEQYF
TGTGCCAGCAGTTTGACAGGATCTACCTACGAGCAGTACTTC
>NA|14|TRBJ2-1|NA|TRBV28
CASSPEILEVGQFF
TGTGCCAGCAGTCCCGAGATTCTGGAGGTTGGGCAGTTCTTC
>NA|13|TRBJ2-7|NA|TRBV6-5
CASSSTRTYEQYF
TGTGCCAGTTCTTCGACTAGGACCTACGAGCAGTACTTC
>TRBD2|13|TRBJ2-3|NA|TRBV28
CASRLASTDTQYF
TGTGCCAGCCGACTAGCGAGCACAGATACGCAGTATTTT
>NA|14|TRBJ2-7|NA|TRBV27
CATSSYSGSYEQYF
TGTGCCACCTCTTCGTATAGCGGTTCTTACGAGCAGTACTTC
>NA|15|TRBJ2-7|NA|TRBV15
CATSRDSGGLREQYF
TGTGCCACCAGCAGAGATTCGGGTGGGTTAAGGGAGCAGTACTTC
>NA|15|TRBJ2-7|NA|TRBV6-5
CASSYSMVEPYEQYF
TGTGCCAGCAGTTACTCGATGGTGGAGCCCTACGAGCAGTACTTC
>NA|15|TRBJ2-7|NA|TRBV2
CASSAASDTTYEQYF
TGTGCCAGCAGTGCGGCTTCAGACACTACCTACGAGCAGTACTTC
>NA|15|TRBJ2-7|NA|TRBV5-1
CASSLGAQAIYEQYF
TGCGCCAGCAGCTTAGGGGCGCAGGCCATCTACGAGCAGTACTTC
>NA|10|TRBJ2-3|NA|TRBV6-5
CASHGDTQYF
TGTGCCAGTCACGGAGATACGCAGTATTTT
>NA|14|TRBJ2-7|NA|TRBV4-1
CASSPYRATYEQYF
TGCGCCAGCAGCCCTTATAGGGCTACCTACGAGCAGTACTTC
>NA|13|TRBJ1-2|NA|TRBV7-9
CASSLGDNYGYTF
TGTGCCAGCAGCTTAGGGGACAACTATGGCTACACCTTC
>TRBD1|13|TRBJ2-7|NA|TRBV18
CASSEGQNREQYF
TGTGCCAGCTCAGAGGGACAGAACAGGGAGCAGTACTTC
>NA|11|TRBJ1-5|NA|TRBV6-1
CASSGAGPQHF
TGTGCCAGCAGTGGCGCGGGGCCCCAGCATTTT
>NA|16|TRBJ2-3|NA|TRBV9
CASTRSDRPGTDTQYF
TGTGCCAGCACCAGGTCAGACAGGCCCGGCACAGATACGCAGTATTTT
>TRBD1|18|TRBJ2-1|few|TRBV5-1
CASSSPITGASSYNEQFF
TGCGCCAGCAGCTCTCCTATTACAGGGGCGAGCTCCTACAATGAGCAGTTCTTC
>TRBD1|16|TRBJ1-1|NA|TRBV27
CASSFFAGGMNTEAFF
TGTGCCAGCAGTTTTTTTGCAGGGGGGATGAACACTGAAGCTTTCTTT
>NA|17|TRBJ2-3|NA|TRBV27
CASSAGISDRNTDTQYF
TGTGCCAGCAGTGCCGGAATATCTGACAGGAACACAGATACGCAGTATTTT
>TRBD2|14|TRBJ2-1|NA|TRBV28
CASRGGRVYNEQFF
TGTGCCAGCAGGGGAGGGAGAGTGTACAATGAGCAGTTCTTC
>TRBD1|12|TRBJ2-7|NA|TRBV18
CASSPNRGEQYF
TGTGCCAGCTCACCAAACAGGGGCGAGCAGTACTTC
>NA|15|TRBJ2-6|NA|TRBV18
CASSPLGVGANVLTF
TGTGCCAGCTCACCATTGGGGGTTGGGGCCAACGTCCTGACTTTC
>TRBD2|14|TRBJ2-5|NA|TRBV28
CASSLVVLAVEQYF
TGTGCCAGCAGTTTAGTTGTCCTAGCGGTCGAACAGTACTTC
>NA|13|TRBJ2-5|NA|TRBV25-1
CASSVPASLAQYF
TGTGCCAGCAGTGTGCCGGCGAGTTTGGCCCAGTACTTC